These T cell receptor beta chains were read from a single sample in a study of T cells in Graves' hyperthyroidism and ophthalmopathy. MiXCR, run by TCRdb on the multiplex PCR reads, gives a single entry per CDR3 protein. The profile shows about 420,000 distinct CDR3 sequences, approximately 15% of them singletons. Material: blood. The receptors were sampled from a woman under 30 with Graves' hyperthyroidism. CDR3s include the opening cysteine and the closing phenylalanine or tryptophan. D genes are given only for firm matches.

V gene	D gene	J gene	CDR3 protein
TRBV29-1	.	TRBJ2-3	CSAKRGTDSTDTQYF
TRBV28	TRBD2	TRBJ2-1	CASSFPLSGRAGNEQFF
TRBV29-1	.	TRBJ1-5	CSVGGRGDNQPQHF
TRBV28	.	TRBJ1-3	CASSLWSGSSGNTIYF
TRBV4-3	.	TRBJ2-7	CASSQDRTRREQYF
TRBV11-2	.	TRBJ2-2	CASSLVGSRAGELFF
TRBV5-8	.	TRBJ1-2	CASSLASILHHGYTF
TRBV6-1	.	TRBJ1-2	CASSTGILYGYTF
TRBV28	.	TRBJ2-7	CASSNNYACEQYF
TRBV19	TRBD1	TRBJ1-2	CASNDRGQEGYTF
TRBV12-3/TRBV12-4	.	TRBJ2-2	CASSLGVDPGELFF
TRBV7-9	.	TRBJ1-6	CASSRGDPSSYNSPLHF
TRBV6-1	.	TRBJ2-5	CASRRNSPQETQYF
TRBV28	.	TRBJ1-1	CASSQQTGGNTEAFF
TRBV27	TRBD1	TRBJ2-2	CASSFLGGQAVTGELFF
TRBV5-1	TRBD1	TRBJ1-4	CASSLAGGQGIEKLFF
TRBV15	TRBD1	TRBJ1-2	CATSRRLGDSYGYTF
TRBV6-5	TRBD2	TRBJ2-1	CASSYPSGFYNEQFF
TRBV12-3/TRBV12-4	.	TRBJ1-5	CASSLMIRTGFWNQPQHF
TRBV11-2	.	TRBJ1-1	CASSLGTQGLVPAFF
TRBV5-1	.	TRBJ2-1	CASSLGIQQFF
TRBV5-1	TRBD1	TRBJ1-5	CASSPTGGSNQPRHF
TRBV19	.	TRBJ1-2	CASSIVEGLGYGYTF
TRBV6-1	TRBD1	TRBJ1-2	CASSPQGANDYTF
TRBV28	TRBD1	TRBJ1-5	CASSFPVTGENSNQPQHF
TRBV28	.	TRBJ2-7	CASSSAAQPHSYEQYF
TRBV7-9	TRBD2	TRBJ2-1	CAITGTSGSNEQFF
TRBV6-4	.	TRBJ1-6	CASSDMTGSPLHF
TRBV27	TRBD2	TRBJ2-1	CASSLLAGGPLNEQFF
TRBV9	TRBD2	TRBJ2-1	CASSVEAGGPYNEQFF
TRBV7-2	.	TRBJ1-2	CASSLYGPQGYTF
TRBV12-3/TRBV12-4	.	TRBJ1-5	CASSPGRYSNQPQHF
TRBV30	.	TRBJ2-7	CAWSVAYGRVNYEQYF
TRBV30	.	TRBJ1-5	CAWSVWGQPQHF
TRBV19	.	TRBJ2-7	CASSMSGVSSYEQYF
TRBV7-2	TRBD2	TRBJ2-2	CASRLAGGNTGELFF
TRBV20-1	.	TRBJ1-2	CSARDYQEGYGYTF
TRBV10-3	TRBD2	TRBJ2-3	CAISYSGVPTDTQYF
TRBV11-2	TRBD2	TRBJ2-5	CASSLEFLGTSGEETQYF
TRBV2	.	TRBJ2-7	CASSERRGQAYEQYF
TRBV12-3/TRBV12-4	.	TRBJ2-6	CASSQSSGANVLTF